The entry that follows covers one T cell receptor (beta chain) sequence. Antigen specificity is unknown. Running of the v3.0 immunoSEQ assay took place at survey level. The protocol was immunoSEQ multiplex PCR, while the TCRdb copy is restricted to in-frame clones and leaves out a portion. The repertoire holds 25,000 to 35,000 clones, with 70% to 90% as singletons. This record comes from a study of long-term antiretroviral therapy in people with HIV. Whole-study findings and limits: Comparison with controls showed narrower CDR3 length ranges in HIV repertoires. The clones with expansion before ART were dominant in the repertoire at all time points.

The V segment lost 1 base and the J segment 5 bases; nucleotides outside the gene matches: 12. Germline lookup yields CDR1 SGHVT and CDR2 SQSDAQ. This CDR3 region has 18 residues. This sequence was found in a man over 45 with HIV. The specimen comprised unsorted PBMCs, sampled around 5 years before starting antiretroviral therapy. V usage is TRBV7-4 and J usage is TRBJ2-5; 11 bases match TRBD2. DNA of the CDR3: TGTGCCAGCAGCTTAGGTAGCGGGGGGGCCAGTGTCTGGGAGACCCAGTACTTC. As protein: CASSLGSGGASVWETQYF.